This is a list of T cell receptor beta chains from one sample in a study of T cell responses to AZD1222 COVID-19 vaccine. The table came from immunoSEQ multiplex PCR; TCRdb's copy has only in-frame clones and leaves some out. The data hold approximately 80,000 clones, with roughly 87% observed a single time. This material consisted of peripheral blood, taken on day 0 of MenACWY control vaccination. These receptors all stem from an adult in good health. Both conserved end residues are part of each CDR3. The D gene is left open where the match is weak. Expanded clones get a size class; other rows say once, few or many, or leave the size out.

v_call: TRBV30; d_call: -; j_call: TRBJ2-7; clone_size: -; cdr3_aa: CAWSFGGPSYEQYF; cdr3_nt: TGTGCCTGGAGCTTTGGGGGGCCTTCCTACGAGCAGTACTTC
v_call: TRBV20-1; d_call: -; j_call: TRBJ2-2; clone_size: -; cdr3_aa: CSASSASETGELFF; cdr3_nt: TGCAGTGCTAGTTCGGCTAGCGAAACCGGGGAGCTGTTTTTT
v_call: TRBV2; d_call: -; j_call: TRBJ2-2; clone_size: -; cdr3_aa: CASSETNTGELFF; cdr3_nt: TGTGCCAGCAGTGAAACTAACACCGGGGAGCTGTTTTTT
v_call: TRBV12-3/TRBV12-4; d_call: -; j_call: TRBJ1-1; clone_size: -; cdr3_aa: CASSRTANTEAFF; cdr3_nt: TGTGCCAGCAGCAGGACAGCGAACACTGAAGCTTTCTTT
v_call: TRBV9; d_call: -; j_call: TRBJ1-2; clone_size: -; cdr3_aa: CASSVFSDALNGYTF; cdr3_nt: TGTGCCAGCAGCGTTTTCTCTGATGCCCTCAATGGCTACACCTTC
v_call: TRBV28; d_call: -; j_call: TRBJ1-2; clone_size: once; cdr3_aa: CASSLLLGYGYTF; cdr3_nt: TGTGCCAGCAGTCTTCTTCTGGGCTATGGCTACACCTTC
v_call: TRBV28; d_call: -; j_call: TRBJ2-5; clone_size: once; cdr3_aa: CASSLPQGDQQETQYF; cdr3_nt: TGTGCCAGCAGTTTACCACAGGGAGACCAACAAGAGACCCAGTACTTC
v_call: TRBV11-1; d_call: -; j_call: TRBJ2-7; clone_size: -; cdr3_aa: CASSRTPGPTYEQYF; cdr3_nt: TGTGCCAGCAGCCGAACGCCAGGGCCTACCTACGAGCAGTACTTC
v_call: TRBV11-3; d_call: -; j_call: TRBJ2-6; clone_size: -; cdr3_aa: CASSFLSGAGANVLTF; cdr3_nt: TGTGCCAGCAGCTTCTTATCAGGGGCTGGGGCCAACGTCCTGACTTTC
v_call: TRBV2; d_call: -; j_call: TRBJ2-5; clone_size: -; cdr3_aa: CASKERGSQETQYF; cdr3_nt: TGTGCCAGCAAAGAAAGGGGGAGCCAAGAGACCCAGTACTTC
v_call: TRBV30; d_call: TRBD2; j_call: TRBJ2-5; clone_size: -; cdr3_aa: CAWGLAGGSQETQYF; cdr3_nt: TGTGCCTGGGGACTAGCGGGGGGTAGCCAAGAGACCCAGTACTTC
v_call: TRBV5-1; d_call: TRBD2; j_call: TRBJ2-5; clone_size: -; cdr3_aa: CASGRLAGYQETQYF; cdr3_nt: TGCGCCAGCGGCAGACTAGCTGGGTACCAAGAGACCCAGTACTTC
v_call: TRBV19; d_call: -; j_call: TRBJ1-1; clone_size: -; cdr3_aa: CASNRDAVTGNTEAFF; cdr3_nt: TGTGCCAGTAATCGGGACGCGGTAACTGGGAACACTGAAGCTTTCTTT
v_call: TRBV28; d_call: TRBD2; j_call: TRBJ2-7; clone_size: -; cdr3_aa: CASSLPSAWRGGSEQYF; cdr3_nt: TGTGCCAGCAGTTTACCTTCGGCGTGGCGGGGGGGTTCCGAGCAGTACTTC
v_call: TRBV4-2; d_call: -; j_call: TRBJ1-1; clone_size: -; cdr3_aa: CASRTGFTEAFF; cdr3_nt: TGTGCCAGCAGGACCGGTTTCACTGAAGCTTTCTTT
v_call: TRBV13; d_call: TRBD1; j_call: TRBJ2-5; clone_size: few; cdr3_aa: CASSTTGYQETQYF; cdr3_nt: TGTGCCAGCTCTACGACAGGGTACCAAGAGACCCAGTACTTC
v_call: TRBV19; d_call: TRBD1; j_call: TRBJ1-5; clone_size: -; cdr3_aa: CASSTGTDGQPQHF; cdr3_nt: TGTGCCAGTAGTACCGGGACAGACGGTCAGCCCCAGCATTTT
v_call: TRBV28; d_call: TRBD1; j_call: TRBJ1-2; clone_size: once; cdr3_aa: CATTYLRGYGYTF; cdr3_nt: TGTGCCACCACCTATCTCAGGGGGTATGGCTACACCTTC
v_call: TRBV19; d_call: -; j_call: TRBJ1-5; clone_size: -; cdr3_aa: CASSMTINQPQHF; cdr3_nt: TGTGCCAGTAGTATGACCATTAATCAGCCCCAGCATTTT
v_call: TRBV2; d_call: -; j_call: TRBJ1-5; clone_size: -; cdr3_aa: CAIQTGNQPQHF; cdr3_nt: TGTGCCATCCAGACAGGTAATCAGCCCCAGCATTTT
v_call: TRBV3-1/TRBV3-2; d_call: -; j_call: TRBJ2-7; clone_size: -; cdr3_aa: CASSQRWSSYEQYF; cdr3_nt: TGTGCCAGCAGCCAAAGGTGGTCCTCCTACGAGCAGTACTTC
v_call: TRBV4-3; d_call: TRBD1; j_call: TRBJ1-5; clone_size: -; cdr3_aa: CASSQGGQGAFQPQHF; cdr3_nt: TGCGCCAGCAGCCAAGGGGGACAGGGGGCCTTTCAGCCCCAGCATTTT
v_call: TRBV4-1; d_call: -; j_call: TRBJ1-5; clone_size: -; cdr3_aa: CASSQAQGQPQHF; cdr3_nt: TGCGCCAGCAGCCAAGCGCAGGGCCAGCCCCAGCATTTT
v_call: TRBV7-6; d_call: TRBD2; j_call: TRBJ2-2; clone_size: -; cdr3_aa: CASSPGLAGGSYPGELFF; cdr3_nt: TGTGCCAGCAGCCCGGGACTAGCGGGGGGGTCATACCCCGGGGAGCTGTTTTTT
v_call: TRBV6-5; d_call: -; j_call: TRBJ1-1; clone_size: -; cdr3_aa: CASSRTGQNTEAFF; cdr3_nt: TGTGCCAGCAGTCGGACCGGACAGAACACTGAAGCTTTCTTT
v_call: TRBV27; d_call: -; j_call: TRBJ1-5; clone_size: -; cdr3_aa: CASSLATGRNQPQHF; cdr3_nt: TGTGCCAGCAGTTTGGCGACAGGCCGCAATCAGCCCCAGCATTTT
v_call: TRBV4-2; d_call: TRBD2; j_call: TRBJ2-1; clone_size: once; cdr3_aa: CASSQVPGLAGFPGNEQFF; cdr3_nt: TGTGCCAGCAGCCAAGTCCCCGGACTAGCGGGGTTCCCGGGGAATGAGCAGTTCTTC
v_call: TRBV3-1/TRBV3-2; d_call: -; j_call: TRBJ1-1; clone_size: -; cdr3_aa: CASSQAGGRMNTEAFF; cdr3_nt: TGTGCCAGCAGCCAAGCGGGGGGTAGGATGAACACTGAAGCTTTCTTT
v_call: TRBV7-9; d_call: -; j_call: TRBJ1-2; clone_size: -; cdr3_aa: CASSLAQKTNYGYTF; cdr3_nt: TGTGCCAGCAGCTTAGCGCAGAAGACTAACTATGGCTACACCTTC
v_call: TRBV1; d_call: -; j_call: TRBJ1-2; clone_size: -; cdr3_aa: CTSSQRSSYLRDYGYTF; cdr3_nt: TGCACCAGCAGCCAAAGAAGTAGTTATCTTAGGGACTATGGCTACACCTTC
v_call: TRBV3-1/TRBV3-2; d_call: -; j_call: TRBJ2-5; clone_size: -; cdr3_aa: CASSQASEETQYF; cdr3_nt: TGTGCCAGCAGCCAAGCATCGGAAGAGACCCAGTACTTC
v_call: TRBV11-1; d_call: TRBD1; j_call: TRBJ2-7; clone_size: -; cdr3_aa: CASSQDRGEQYF; cdr3_nt: TGTGCCAGCAGCCAGGACAGGGGCGAGCAGTACTTC
v_call: TRBV3-1/TRBV3-2; d_call: TRBD2; j_call: TRBJ2-1; clone_size: -; cdr3_aa: CASSQGSGGGNEQFF; cdr3_nt: TGTGCCAGCAGCCAAGGTAGCGGGGGGGGCAATGAGCAGTTCTTC
v_call: TRBV15; d_call: -; j_call: TRBJ2-1; clone_size: -; cdr3_aa: CATRRGGGEQFF; cdr3_nt: TGTGCCACCAGGAGAGGAGGCGGTGAGCAGTTCTTC
v_call: TRBV24-1; d_call: TRBD1; j_call: TRBJ2-2; clone_size: -; cdr3_aa: CATALYRDRGYTGELFF; cdr3_nt: TGTGCCACCGCTCTCTACCGGGACAGGGGTTACACCGGGGAGCTGTTTTTT
v_call: TRBV18; d_call: -; j_call: TRBJ1-2; clone_size: -; cdr3_aa: CASSPPTDPYGYTF; cdr3_nt: TGTGCCAGCTCACCACCGACGGACCCCTATGGCTACACCTTC
v_call: TRBV5-4; d_call: -; j_call: TRBJ2-5; clone_size: -; cdr3_aa: CASSLGVTGPVETQYF; cdr3_nt: TGTGCCAGCAGCTTGGGGGTTACGGGGCCCGTCGAGACCCAGTACTTC
v_call: TRBV5-8; d_call: -; j_call: TRBJ2-7; clone_size: -; cdr3_aa: CASSLVPSYEQYF; cdr3_nt: TGTGCCAGCAGCTTGGTCCCATCCTACGAGCAGTACTTC
v_call: TRBV7-8; d_call: -; j_call: TRBJ2-5; clone_size: -; cdr3_aa: CASSINPVFYQETQYF; cdr3_nt: TGTGCCAGCAGTATCAACCCCGTTTTTTACCAAGAGACCCAGTACTTC
v_call: TRBV5-6; d_call: TRBD1; j_call: TRBJ2-7; clone_size: -; cdr3_aa: CASSSLTGKFGEQYF; cdr3_nt: TGTGCCAGCAGCTCTTTGACAGGGAAGTTTGGCGAGCAGTACTTC
v_call: TRBV7-8; d_call: TRBD1; j_call: TRBJ1-5; clone_size: -; cdr3_aa: CASSLARTGIYSNQPQHF; cdr3_nt: TGTGCCAGCAGCTTAGCCCGGACAGGGATTTATAGCAATCAGCCCCAGCATTTT
v_call: TRBV19; d_call: -; j_call: TRBJ1-5; clone_size: -; cdr3_aa: CASLRGGSGNQPQHF; cdr3_nt: TGTGCCAGTCTGCGGGGGGGTAGTGGCAATCAGCCCCAGCATTTT
v_call: TRBV6-1; d_call: -; j_call: TRBJ2-7; clone_size: -; cdr3_aa: CASSEGSDYEQYF; cdr3_nt: TGTGCCAGCAGTGAAGGTTCGGACTACGAGCAGTACTTC
v_call: TRBV12-3/TRBV12-4; d_call: -; j_call: TRBJ1-3; clone_size: few; cdr3_aa: CASKLHSGNTIYF; cdr3_nt: TGTGCCAGCAAATTACACTCTGGAAACACCATATATTTT